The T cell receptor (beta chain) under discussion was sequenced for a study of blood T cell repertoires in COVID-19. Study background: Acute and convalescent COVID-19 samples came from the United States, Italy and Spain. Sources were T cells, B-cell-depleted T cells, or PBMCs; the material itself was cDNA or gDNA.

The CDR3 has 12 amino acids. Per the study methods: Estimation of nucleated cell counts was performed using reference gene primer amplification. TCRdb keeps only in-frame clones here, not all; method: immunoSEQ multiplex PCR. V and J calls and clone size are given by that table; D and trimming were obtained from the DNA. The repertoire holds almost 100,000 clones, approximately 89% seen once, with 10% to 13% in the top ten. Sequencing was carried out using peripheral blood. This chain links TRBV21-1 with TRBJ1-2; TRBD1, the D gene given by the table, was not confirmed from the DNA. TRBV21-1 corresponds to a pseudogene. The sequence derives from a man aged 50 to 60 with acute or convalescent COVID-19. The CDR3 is CASSIQGAGYTF. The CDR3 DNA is TGTGCCAGCAGCATACAGGGGGCTGGCTACACCTTC.